Below, 28 T cell receptor beta chains from the same sample are listed, as sequenced in a study of blood T cell repertoires in COVID-19. Clones were sequenced by immunoSEQ multiplex PCR, and TCRdb holds only the in-frame ones, with some missing. Of approximately 230,000 clones in the sample, 70% to 90% were seen once. The sample comprised PBMCs or T cells enriched from blood (not recorded which). These receptors came from a man younger than 35 who had recovered from COVID-19.

This clone has only one observation. This chain links TRBV27 with TRBJ1-2; 7 bases are shared with TRBD1. Germline V gene sequence: CDR1 MNHEY, CDR2 SMNVEV (reference sequence). After removal of 8 bases from V and 3 bases from J, the junction contained 3 bases not matched to a gene. CDR3 length: 12 amino acids. CDR3 sequence: CASSTGDYGYTF. In DNA, the CDR3 is TGTGCCAGCTCAACAGGGGACTATGGCTACACCTTC.

V gene TRBV18 combines with J gene TRBJ2-1, with a possible D match to TRBD1 (5 bases). The CDR3 runs to 12 residues. Looked up from germline, CDR1 is KGHSH and CDR2 is LQKENI. V was pared by 5 bases and J by 5 bases, with 7 bases between. CDR3 DNA sequence: TGTGCCAGCTCAGTGACAGACAATGAGCAGTTCTTC. Encoded protein: CASSVTDNEQFF.

The V gene is TRBV4-1, the J gene TRBJ1-6; 7 nucleotides agree with TRBD1. CDR3 length: 17 residues. The J segment lost 0 bases and the V segment lost 4 bases, leaving 6 bases of the junction unmatched. Germline V CDR1 and CDR2: MGHRA, YSYEKL. CDR3 nucleotides: TGCGCCAGCAGCCTTGAGGGGGCGAGCTCCTATAATTCACCCCTCCACTTT. This codes for CASSLEGASSYNSPLHF.

V usage is TRBV2 and J usage is TRBJ2-7; 7 nucleotides match TRBD1. The trim removed 7 bases at V and 5 bases at J, leaving 11 bases unmatched. Germline CDR1 reads SNHLY; CDR2 reads FYNNEI. The CDR3 length is 14 residues. Here the CDR3 DNA reads TGTGCCAGCACCGAGGAGAAGGGGGCCGACGAGCAGTACTTC. This encodes CASTEEKGADEQYF.

The chain joins TRBV28 to TRBJ2-1; 7 bases map to TRBD2. The CDR3 runs 12 residues. The germline V gene encodes CDR1 MDHEN and CDR2 SYDVKM. J was trimmed by 6 bases and V by 4 bases; bases with no gene match: 0. This CDR3 reads CASSWGGNEQFF. Here the CDR3 DNA reads TGTGCCAGCAGTTGGGGGGGCAATGAGCAGTTCTTC. Supplemented by reference TRBV28 and TRBJ2-1, the full variable domain reads DVKVTQSSRYLVKRTGEKVFLECVQDMDHENMFWYRQDPGLGLRLIYFSYDVKMKEKGDIPEGYSVSREKKERFSLILESASTNQTSMYLCASSWGGNEQFFGPGTRLTVL.

The chain recombines TRBV28 with TRBJ2-3, with TRBD2 matching 12 bases. The germline CDR1 and CDR2 sequences are MDHEN and SYDVKM. This CDR3 has 16 residues. The junction had 11 bases not matched to a gene; V was cut back by 7 bases and J by 6 bases. The CDR3 loop is CASTSAGLAGGDTQYF. The CDR3 DNA is TGTGCCAGCACCTCCGCGGGCCTAGCGGGAGGGGATACGCAGTATTTT.

The rearrangement links TRBV28 to TRBJ1-1; 9 bases are shared with TRBD1. Germline assignment: CDR1 MDHEN and CDR2 SYDVKM. There are 14 residues in the CDR3. V lost 6 bases and J lost 3; bases outside the gene matches: 5. CDR3 residues: CASRTGTGHTEAFF. As DNA, the CDR3 is TGTGCCAGCAGAACCGGGACAGGGCACACTGAAGCTTTCTTT.

This clone was seen once. The J gene is TRBJ2-1, the V gene TRBV3-1 (or the pseudogene TRBV3-2); 9 bases are shared with TRBD2. The CDR3 is 16 residues long. The ends lost 1 base at V and 9 bases at J; junction bases unmatched: 10. Per germline, CDR1 LGHDT and CDR2 YNNKEL (reference sequence). For the CDR3, the DNA is TGTGCCAGCAGCCAAGGATTCGGGCTAGCGGGATTTGAGCAGTTCTTC. Its translation: CASSQGFGLAGFEQFF.

V and J are TRBV28 and TRBJ1-1, with 8 bases identical to TRBD1. CDR1 is MDHEN, CDR2 SYDVKM, per germline. This CDR3 has 15 residues. Trimming took 5 bases from V and 4 from J; bases not matched to a gene: 9. The CDR3 is CASSPAGGASTEAFF. The CDR3 DNA reads as TGTGCCAGCAGTCCGGCAGGGGGCGCGAGCACTGAAGCTTTCTTT.

J is TRBJ2-1 and V is TRBV5-5, with TRBD2 as a possible D gene (5 bases). CDR1 is SGHKS, CDR2 YYEKEE, per germline (reference sequence). The CDR3 covers 14 residues. Trimming removed 1 base from V and 1 base from J, with 6 bases in between. This chain's CDR3 is CASSLTRSYNEQFF. CDR3 DNA: TGTGCCAGCAGCTTGACTAGATCCTACAATGAGCAGTTCTTC.

The CDR3, as DNA: TGTGCCACCACTGGGCGGGTAGACACTGAAGCTTTCTTT. Translation gives CATTGRVDTEAFF. V usage is TRBV24-1 and J usage is TRBJ1-1; no clear D gene. This CDR3 spans 13 amino acids. Germline V gene sequence: CDR1 KGHDR, CDR2 SFDVKD. V was shortened by 8 bases and J by 3 bases, with 12 bases between the two germline ends.

The chain recombines TRBV3-1 (or the pseudogene TRBV3-2) with TRBJ2-5, with D possibly being TRBD1 (6 bases). This CDR3 region has 15 residues. V shed 4 bases and J shed 5 bases, with 17 bases lying between them. CDR1 and CDR2 from the germline V gene are LGHDT and YNNKEL (reference sequence). The CDR3 bases are TGTGCCAGCAGCCCCCTCTTAGGGGGTGGGGAGACCCAGTACTTC. Translated: CASSPLLGGGETQYF.

The gene calls are TRBV7-9 and TRBJ2-5; D unresolved. Trimming removed 5 bases from V and 5 bases from J, with 12 bases in between. The CDR3 has 13 residues. Germline V gene sequence: CDR1 SEHNR, CDR2 FQNEAQ (reference sequence). The CDR3 sequence is CASSQAEVETQYF. The DNA for the CDR3 is TGTGCCAGCAGCCAAGCCGAGGTGGAGACCCAGTACTTC.

The V gene is TRBV7-9, the J gene TRBJ1-3; perhaps TRBD1 as D (5 bases). Germline loops: CDR1 SEHNR, CDR2 FQNEAQ (reference sequence). CDR3 length: 15 residues. V dropped 2 bases and J dropped 2 bases, with 10 bases sitting between them. The CDR3 loop is CASSLRGTPGNTIYF. The CDR3 DNA follows: TGTGCCAGCAGCTTACGCGGGACGCCTGGAAACACCATATATTTT.

The chain has TRBV7-3 and TRBJ1-1; TRBD1 agrees at 8 bases. The CDR3 has 14 amino acids. V lost 5 bases to trimming and J lost 1 base; unmatched junction nucleotides: 3. Germline V lookup: CDR1 SGHTA, CDR2 FQGTGA. The CDR3 here is CASSETGANTEAFF. CDR3 in DNA: TGTGCCAGCAGCGAGACAGGGGCGAACACTGAAGCTTTCTTT.

V is TRBV13 and J is TRBJ1-4; D remains ambiguous. V was clipped by 4 bases and J by 7 bases, with 13 bases between them. The germline V gene has CDR1 PRHDT and CDR2 FYEKMQ (reference sequence). The CDR3 sequence is 14 residues long. The DNA for the CDR3 is TGTGCCAGCAGCTCCCGCCGGGCGGGTGAAAAACTGTTTTTT. Protein: CASSSRRAGEKLFF.

Written as DNA, the CDR3 is TGTGCCAGCGACAACCCCCCCTACAATGAGCAGTTCTTC. It yields the protein CASDNPPYNEQFF. V gene TRBV3-1 (or the pseudogene TRBV3-2) combines with J gene TRBJ2-1; D gene unclear. Trimming cost V 8 bases and J 2 bases, with 10 bases left between them. The CDR3 length is 13 residues. Germline V CDR1 and CDR2: LGHDT, YNNKEL (reference sequence).

The chain links TRBV5-1 to TRBJ2-7; maybe TRBD1 (6 bases). Germline V CDR1 and CDR2: SGHRS, YFSETQ. The CDR3 runs 14 residues. Deletions cut 4 bases from V and 2 bases from J, with 13 bases between. Here the CDR3 DNA reads TGCGCCAGCAGCGCCGGACAGTACACCTACGAGCAGTACTTC. This encodes CASSAGQYTYEQYF.

The chain carries TRBV7-8 and TRBJ2-1, with a weak D call TRBD1 (5 bases). The CDR3 runs 13 residues. Germline V gives CDR1 SGHVS, CDR2 FQNEAQ. Trimming took 1 base from V and 7 from J, leaving 8 bases between them. The CDR3 reads CASSLGQINEQFF. The DNA of the CDR3 is TGTGCCAGCAGCTTAGGACAGATTAATGAGCAGTTCTTC.

The chain links TRBV5-1 to TRBJ2-3; 10 bases are a match to TRBD1. Germline assignment: CDR1 SGHRS and CDR2 YFSETQ. The CDR3 sequence is 17 residues long. The trim removed 4 bases at V and 2 bases at J, leaving 10 bases unmatched. The CDR3 reads CASSQFLTGGLTDTQYF. CDR3 DNA: TGCGCCAGCAGCCAATTTCTGACAGGGGGCCTCACAGATACGCAGTATTTT.

The chain is built from TRBV19 and TRBJ1-2; D gene uncertain. Deletions cut 5 bases from V and 0 bases from J, with 10 bases between. Germline CDR1 and CDR2: LNHDA and SQIVND (reference sequence). The CDR3 has 14 amino acids. CDR3 coding DNA: TGTGCCAGTAGTCCCATTACGGCTAACTATGGCTACACCTTC. Protein: CASSPITANYGYTF.

The chain is built from TRBV5-1 and TRBJ1-4; no reliable D call. CDR1 is SGHRS and CDR2 is YFSETQ in the germline V gene. Trimming cost V 4 bases and J 1 base, with 8 bases left between them. This CDR3 has 14 residues. The DNA for the CDR3 is TGCGCCAGCAGCCCTCGGGGAACTAATGAAAAACTGTTTTTT. Its translation: CASSPRGTNEKLFF.

V usage is TRBV7-3 and J usage is TRBJ2-1, with 11 bases lining up with TRBD2. The CDR3 is 17 residues long. V lost 1 base to trimming and J lost 9 bases; unmatched junction nucleotides: 11. The germline gives CDR1 SGHTA, CDR2 FQGTGA. Here the CDR3 DNA reads TGTGCCAGCAGCTTAAGGGAGACTAGCGGGATGTTGGGTGAGCAGTTCTTC. This gives the protein CASSLRETSGMLGEQFF.

This sequence joins TRBV30 and TRBJ2-7, with D possibly matching TRBD1 (6 bases). Germline lookup yields CDR1 GTSNPN and CDR2 SVGIG (reference sequence). The CDR3 consists of 13 residues. Trimming stripped 6 bases from V and 5 bases from J, with 17 bases between. CDR3 nucleotides: TGTGCCTGCTCACAGGGCGTTCAGGACGAGCAGTACTTC. Amino acids: CACSQGVQDEQYF.

The rearrangement links TRBV30 to TRBJ2-5; 8 positions agree with TRBD2. The CDR3 loop spans 15 amino acids. Germline CDR1 is GTSNPN and CDR2 is SVGIG (reference sequence). With V trimmed by 3 bases and J by 5 bases, 11 bases remained unmatched. CDR3 in DNA: TGTGCCTGGAGGGCCGGGACTAGTAAATTGGAGACCCAGTACTTC. Protein product: CAWRAGTSKLETQYF.

The chain combines TRBV27 with TRBJ2-2; TRBD2 matches 9 bases. The CDR3 is 15 amino acids. Germline CDR1 is MNHEY and CDR2 is SMNVEV (reference sequence). After removal of 7 bases from V and 4 bases from J, the junction contained 7 bases not matched to a gene. The CDR3 protein is CASISREGATGELFF. The DNA for the CDR3 is TGTGCCAGCATTTCGCGGGAGGGGGCCACCGGGGAGCTGTTTTTT.

This chain connects TRBV7-5 to TRBJ2-3; the tabulated D call, TRBD2, remains unverified against the DNA. TRBV7-5 is recorded as a pseudogene. This CDR3 is built from 18 residues. For the CDR3, the DNA is TGTGCCAGAAGCCCAAGACTAGCGGGGGAGTTTAGCACAGATACGCAGTATTTT. It specifies CARSPRLAGEFSTDTQYF.

Written as DNA, the CDR3 is TGTGCCAGCAGCGAGCAAGCTAGCGGAGAGCAGTACTTC. Translation gives CASSEQASGEQYF. The chain employs TRBV7-3 and TRBJ2-7; 7 bases map to TRBD2. The CDR3 contains 13 residues. Germline loops: CDR1 SGHTA, CDR2 FQGTGA. V shed 5 bases and J 7 bases; nucleotides not matched to a gene: 8. The entire variable domain, with the rest obtained from reference TRBV7-3 and TRBJ2-7, is as follows: GAGVSQTPSNKVTEKGKYVELRCDPISGHTALYWYRQSLGQGPEFLIYFQGTGAADDSGLPNDRFFAVRPEGSVSTLKIQRTERGDSAVYLCASSEQASGEQYFGPGTRLTVT.